This TCR beta chain derives from a study of CD8 T cells in ankylosing spondylitis. TCRdb analysed the 5' RACE reads with MiXCR anew, one entry per CDR3 protein. The table shows 150,000 to 250,000 distinct CDR3 sequences, with roughly 13% occurring only once. Per the germline V gene, CDR1 is GTSNPN and CDR2 is SVGIG (reference sequence). The length of the CDR3 is 14 residues. Between the trimmed V and J ends, which lost 0 bases and 2 bases, there was a span of 8 bases. This clonotype was seen only a few times. The chain has TRBV30 and TRBJ1-5; no reliable D call. Input material: blood, either unsorted or a sorted T cell fraction (not recorded which). This clonotype was obtained from a male donor with ankylosing spondylitis or in good health (not recorded which). The CDR3 region is CAWSVRKGNQPQHF. CDR3 coding DNA: TGTGCCTGGAGTGTACGAAAGGGCAATCAGCCCCAGCATTTT. Based on the CDR3 plus reference TRBV30 and TRBJ1-5, the full variable domain is SQTIHQWPATLVQPVGSPLSLECTVEGTSNPNLYWYRQAAGRGLQLLFYSVGIGQISSEVPQNLSASRPQDRQFILSSKKLLLSDSGFYLCAWSVRKGNQPQHFGDGTRLSIL.